This T cell receptor beta chain comes out of a study of shared clonotypes between healthy human individuals. Study-level points and caveats: Sequencing depth was expected to affect clonotype sharing among donors.

About this clone: The antigen remains undetermined.

V lost 2 bases, J lost 6 bases, and 12 bases stayed unmatched. CDR1 is SGDLS and CDR2 is YYNGEE in the germline V gene. The CDR3 totals 17 residues. The repertoire was sequenced with immunoSEQ multiplex PCR; TCRdb's copy has only in-frame clones and lacks some. The sample has a few million clones, around nine tenths seen once. The clonotype comes from a man between 18 and 35 years old in good health. Sequencing was done on a sample of naive CD4+ T cells sorted from blood. Subset specified: CD45RA+ positively selected. The genes are TRBV9 and TRBJ2-3; TRBD2 matches 10 bases. In DNA form, the CDR3 reads TGTGCCAGCAGCGTGGGGCTCTCTAGCGGGGGATTTGATACGCAGTATTTT. Protein: CASSVGLSSGGFDTQYF.